This T cell receptor (beta chain) was sequenced in a study of blood T cell repertoires in COVID-19. In the source study's methods: Amplified reference gene primers provided the basis for estimating nucleated cell counts. Measured with immunoSEQ multiplex PCR; TCRdb has only the in-frame clones, and not every one. The DNA was the basis for D and trimming; V, J and clone size are from that table. The sample shows 400,000 to 450,000 clones, 70% to 90% of them seen only once. Seattle patients were enrolled while actively infected and followed longitudinally. The clonotype was recovered from a man between 18 and 29 years old with COVID-19, enrolled during active disease. The sequenced sample was peripheral blood.

Here the CDR3 reads CASRSNQGGNYNEQFF. CDR3 DNA sequence: TGTGCCAGCAGATCCAATCAGGGAGGGAACTACAATGAGCAGTTCTTC. V gene TRBV3-1 (or the pseudogene TRBV3-2) combines with J gene TRBJ2-1, with TRBD2 identical over 7 bases. This CDR3 spans 16 amino acids. The trim removed 6 bases at V and 3 bases at J, leaving 11 bases unmatched. The germline gives CDR1 LGHDT, CDR2 YNNKEL (reference sequence).